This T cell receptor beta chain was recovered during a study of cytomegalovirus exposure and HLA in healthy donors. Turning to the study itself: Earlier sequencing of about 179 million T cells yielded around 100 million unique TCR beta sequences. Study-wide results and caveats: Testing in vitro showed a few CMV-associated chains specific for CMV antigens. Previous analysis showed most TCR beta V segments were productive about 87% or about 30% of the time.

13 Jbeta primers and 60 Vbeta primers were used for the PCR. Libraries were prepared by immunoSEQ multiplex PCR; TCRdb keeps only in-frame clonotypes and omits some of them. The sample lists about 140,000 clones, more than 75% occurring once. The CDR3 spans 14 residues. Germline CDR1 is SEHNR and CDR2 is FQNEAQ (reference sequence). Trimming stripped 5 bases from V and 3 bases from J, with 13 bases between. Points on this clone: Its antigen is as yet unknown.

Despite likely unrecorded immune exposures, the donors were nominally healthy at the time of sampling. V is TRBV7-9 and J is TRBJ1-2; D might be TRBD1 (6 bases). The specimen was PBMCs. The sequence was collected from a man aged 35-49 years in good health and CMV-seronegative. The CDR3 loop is CASSHSGTHYGYTF. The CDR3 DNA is TGTGCCAGCAGCCATTCCGGGACACACTATGGCTACACCTTC. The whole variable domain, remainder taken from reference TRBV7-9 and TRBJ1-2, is DTGVSQNPRHKITKRGQNVTFRCDPISEHNRLYWYRQTLGQGPEFLTYFQNEAQLEKSRLLSDRFSAERPKGSFSTLEIQRTEQGDSAMYLCASSHSGTHYGYTFGSGTRLTVV.